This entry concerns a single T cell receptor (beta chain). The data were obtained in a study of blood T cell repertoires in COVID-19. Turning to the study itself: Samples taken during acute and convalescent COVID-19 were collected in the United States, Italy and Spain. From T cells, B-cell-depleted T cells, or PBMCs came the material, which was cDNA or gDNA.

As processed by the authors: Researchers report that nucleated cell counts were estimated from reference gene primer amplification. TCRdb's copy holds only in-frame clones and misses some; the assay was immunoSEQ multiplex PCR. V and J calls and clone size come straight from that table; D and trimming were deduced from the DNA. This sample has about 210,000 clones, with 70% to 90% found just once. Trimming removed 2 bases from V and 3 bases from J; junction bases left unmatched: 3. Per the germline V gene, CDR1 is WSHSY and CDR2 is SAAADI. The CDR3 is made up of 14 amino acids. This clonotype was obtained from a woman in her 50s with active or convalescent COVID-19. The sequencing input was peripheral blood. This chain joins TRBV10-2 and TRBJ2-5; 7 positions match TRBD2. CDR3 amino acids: CASSEGLVEETQYF. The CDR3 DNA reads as TGCGCCAGCAGTGAGGGACTAGTCGAAGAGACCCAGTACTTC.